The entry below describes one TCR beta chain. As yet, its antigen is unknown. The sample is drawn from a study of CD8 T cells in ankylosing spondylitis. Quantitative 5'-RACE with molecular barcodes generated TCR beta libraries. TCRdb redid the calling of the 5' RACE reads with MiXCR, one entry per CDR3 protein. The profile shows about 24,000 distinct CDR3 sequences, approximately 12% of them singletons. Study results and limitations: Matched ankylosing spondylitis synovial fluid reportedly contained a significantly enriched population of disease-linked clones. In the blood and synovial fluid of reactive arthritis, some motif variants had been previously reported. Characteristic of ankylosing spondylitis blood, it appeared, was a TCR beta motif comprising roughly eight highly homologous variants.

The germline gives CDR1 SEHNR, CDR2 FQNEAQ (reference sequence). Trimming shortened V by 3 bases and J by 0 bases, and 8 bases separated the two germline ends. The CDR3 has 14 residues. The specimen sequenced was blood. The chain combines TRBV7-9 with TRBJ1-1; D is ambiguous. This TCR was sampled from a male donor with ankylosing spondylitis or in good health (not recorded which). The CDR3 loop reads CASSFRGMNTEAFF. The CDR3 DNA follows: TGTGCCAGCAGCTTTCGGGGAATGAACACTGAAGCTTTCTTT.